This entry describes one TCR beta chain. TCRdb ran MiXCR on the 5' RACE reads and lists one entry per CDR3 protein. Of hundreds of thousands of distinct CDR3 sequences listed, 15% to 20% were seen once; the top ten hold more than 20%. The sample comes from a study of T-cell memory formation after mild COVID-19. The V and J ends lost 4 bases and 6 bases respectively, with 14 bases between them. The CDR3 covers 14 residues. Germline V lookup: CDR1 MNHNY, CDR2 SVGAGI (reference sequence). The receptor was derived from a man aged 18 to 30 who had mild COVID-19 (a few samples of this study predate the infection). Cell type and time point are not known. The chain combines TRBV6-6 with TRBJ2-3, with D possibly TRBD2 on 5 matching bases. What was sequenced was PBMCs or a T cell subset sorted from them (not recorded which). The CDR3 DNA follows: TGTGCCAGCAGTTTCGGACTCCCGGGGGATACGCAGTATTTT. Translated: CASSFGLPGDTQYF.